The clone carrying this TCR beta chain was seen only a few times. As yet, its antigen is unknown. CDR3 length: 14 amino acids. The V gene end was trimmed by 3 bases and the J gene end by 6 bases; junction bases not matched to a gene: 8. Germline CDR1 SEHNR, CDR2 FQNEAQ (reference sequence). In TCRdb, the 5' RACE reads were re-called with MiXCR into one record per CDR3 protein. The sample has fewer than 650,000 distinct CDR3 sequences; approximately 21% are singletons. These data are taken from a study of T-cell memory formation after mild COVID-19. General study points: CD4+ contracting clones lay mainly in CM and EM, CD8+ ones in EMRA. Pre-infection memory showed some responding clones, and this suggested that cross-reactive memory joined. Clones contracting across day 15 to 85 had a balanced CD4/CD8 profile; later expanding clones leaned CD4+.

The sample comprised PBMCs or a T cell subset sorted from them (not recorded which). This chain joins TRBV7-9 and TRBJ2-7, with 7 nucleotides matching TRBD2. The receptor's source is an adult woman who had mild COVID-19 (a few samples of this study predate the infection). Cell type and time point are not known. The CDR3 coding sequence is TGTGCCAGCAGCTTCGGGGGAGGGCCTGGCGAGCAGTACTTC. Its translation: CASSFGGGPGEQYF. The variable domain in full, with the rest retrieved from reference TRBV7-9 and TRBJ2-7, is DTGVSQNPRHKITKRGQNVTFRCDPISEHNRLYWYRQTLGQGPEFLTYFQNEAQLEKSRLLSDRFSAERPKGSFSTLEIQRTEQGDSAMYLCASSFGGGPGEQYFGPGTRLTVT.